Shown below are 7 T cell receptor beta chains from a single sample sequenced in a study of vaccination and CD4 T cells after COVID-19. The assay that was used to sequence DNA from cultured CD4+ T cells was the Oncomine TCR Beta short-read assay. From the PCR reads, TCRdb called clonotypes with MiXCR, one entry per CDR3 protein. In the table there are over 20,000 distinct CDR3 sequences, 43% of which are singletons. No antigen has been identified for these receptors. As for treatment: approximately 11-day PBMC culture with coronavirus spike peptide pools or control peptides (ViraFEST assay). Sequenced sample: CD4+ T cells from blood, cultured in vitro. The receptors stem from a human donor who had recovered from COVID-19.

The chain links TRBV15 to TRBJ1-5; D is possibly TRBD1 (6 bases). CDR3 length: 16 residues. Germline loops: CDR1 LNHNV, CDR2 YYDKDF (reference sequence). Trimming removed 3 bases from V and 1 base from J, with 13 bases in between. CDR3 loop: CATSRGGLRSNQPQHF. DNA for the CDR3: TGTGCCACCAGCAGGGGGGGCCTGCGGAGCAATCAGCCCCAGCATTTT.

V is TRBV27 and J is TRBJ2-7, with D possibly being TRBD2 (6 bases). V lost 3 bases and J lost 7, with 22 bases in between. Germline CDR1 MNHEY, CDR2 SMNVEV (reference sequence). This CDR3 comprises 16 residues. The CDR3 coding sequence is TGTGCCAGCAGTTTGGACTTAACTAGCTACCCCGGAGAGCAGTACTTC. Its protein product is CASSLDLTSYPGEQYF.

This clonotype was recorded a few times. This chain uses TRBV7-2 with TRBJ2-1, with 8 bases lining up with TRBD2. V shed 5 bases and J 4 bases; nucleotides not matched to a gene: 13. This CDR3 contains 17 residues. CDR1 SGHTA and CDR2 FQGNSA come from the germline V gene. The CDR3 bases are TGTGCCAGCAGCCCCCCCGGGAGGGGGGGCCGGTACAATGAGCAGTTCTTC. It is translated as CASSPPGRGGRYNEQFF. Combining the CDR3 with reference TRBV7-2 and TRBJ2-1 gives the whole variable domain GAGVSQSPSNKVTEKGKDVELRCDPISGHTALYWYRQSLGQGLEFLIYFQGNSAPDKSGLPSDRFSAERTGGSVSTLTIQRTQQEDSAVYLCASSPPGRGGRYNEQFFGPGTRLTVL.

This clonotype was seen just once. CDR3 amino acids: CSAEGHRREYF. The CDR3 region has the DNA TGCAGTGCTGAAGGGCATCGTAGGGAGTACTTC. The chain carries TRBV20-1 and TRBJ2-5; no definite D call. CDR3 size: 11 residues. The V gene's germline CDR1 is DFQATT and CDR2 SNEGSKA (reference sequence). The germline V and J ends were trimmed by 5 bases and 12 bases, with 16 bases remaining between them.

This clonotype has just a few counts. This chain joins TRBV20-1 and TRBJ2-7; 8 bases map to TRBD1. CDR3 size: 14 residues. Germline V gives CDR1 DFQATT, CDR2 SNEGSKA (reference sequence). With 0 bases clipped from V and 5 bases from J, the junction kept 6 bases outside the gene matches. The CDR3 nucleotides are TGCAGTGCTAGAGAAATAGGGACAGGTAACGAGCAGTACTTC. Translation gives CSAREIGTGNEQYF.

The chain couples TRBV5-6 to TRBJ1-1; the match to TRBD1 covers 7 bases. The V segment lost 2 bases and the J segment 4 bases; nucleotides outside the gene matches: 5. Per the germline V gene, CDR1 is SGHDT and CDR2 is YYEEEE. The CDR3 covers 14 residues. The CDR3 protein is CASSFWTGSTEAFF. The CDR3 DNA follows: TGTGCCAGCAGCTTCTGGACAGGTAGCACTGAAGCTTTCTTT.

The table lists this clonotype with a few counts. V gene TRBV2 combines with J gene TRBJ1-5; weak D call: TRBD1 (5 bases). Trimming pared 6 bases from V and 2 bases from J, leaving 8 bases between. The CDR3 length is 13 residues. Germline loops: CDR1 SNHLY, CDR2 FYNNEI. The CDR3, as DNA: TGTGCCAGCAGGGTCAGGGGCAATCAGCCCCAGCATTTT. Translation: CASRVRGNQPQHF.